This T cell receptor (beta chain) appears in the sequencing data of a study of control samples from healthy donors and cancer patients. CDR1 and CDR2 (germline): SGHTA, FQGTGA. Trimming took 5 bases from V and 5 from J, leaving 20 bases between them. The CDR3 totals 16 residues. Sequencing was performed with immunoSEQ multiplex PCR; in TCRdb, only in-frame clones are kept and a portion is missing. The table has 140,000 or so clones, under 90% seen once; the top ten hold over 4%. V usage is TRBV7-3 and J usage is TRBJ2-3; no reliable D call. This clonotype was obtained from a young man in good health. The sample comprised blood. The CDR3 sequence: CASSPNPSAVRDTQYF. In nucleotides, the CDR3 is TGTGCCAGCAGCCCAAATCCCTCGGCGGTTCGAGATACGCAGTATTTT.